These 18 T cell receptor beta chains share one sample of origin, sequenced in a study of blood T cell repertoires in COVID-19. Some clones are missing from TCRdb's copy, which holds only in-frame ones; the method was immunoSEQ multiplex PCR. This table has under 250,000 clones, around nine tenths appearing once. The sequencing input was peripheral blood. The receptors derive from a woman aged 55 to 70 who had recovered from COVID-19.

The V gene is TRBV5-4, the J gene TRBJ2-5; the D gene is possibly TRBD1 (6 bases). The CDR3 consists of 17 residues. Trimming removed 0 bases at V and 4 bases at J, with 19 bases between. Germline CDR1 is SGHNT and CDR2 is YYREEE (reference sequence). The CDR3 DNA reads as TGTGCCAGCAGCTTGGGGGGTCAAGCAGGGGTTGGAGAGACCCAGTACTTC. Translating it yields CASSLGGQAGVGETQYF.

V is TRBV5-4 and J is TRBJ2-1; D is undetermined. Germline V CDR1 and CDR2: SGHNT, YYREEE (reference sequence). CDR3 length: 13 amino acids. V was clipped by 1 base and J by 8 bases, with 10 bases between them. The CDR3 region is CASSLNTLDEQFF. The CDR3 DNA follows: TGTGCCAGCAGCTTGAACACCCTCGATGAGCAGTTCTTC.

The V gene is TRBV4-3, the J gene TRBJ1-2; D may be TRBD1 (5 bases). The germline V gene has CDR1 LGHNA and CDR2 YSLEER. The CDR3 loop spans 16 amino acids. The V end lost 2 bases, the J end lost 4 bases, and 17 bases lay between the germline ends. The CDR3 loop is CASSQNAPRGGYGYTF. The CDR3 DNA sequence: TGCGCCAGCAGCCAAAACGCTCCTAGGGGCGGCTATGGCTACACCTTC.

There are many counts of this clone. V is TRBV5-8 and J is TRBJ1-5; a weak D match, TRBD1 (6 bases). The V end was cut by 5 bases, the J end by 8 bases, with 14 bases between. The length of the CDR3 is 13 residues. Germline CDR1 SGHTS, CDR2 YDEGEE. The CDR3 region has the DNA TGTGCCAGCAGGGCTGGGGGCAGTGAGCCCCAGCATTTT. Protein sequence: CASRAGGSEPQHF.

The CDR3 nucleotides are TGTGCCAGCAGTCCCCGGGAGGATAGCAATCAGCCCCAGCATTTT. Translated, it gives CASSPREDSNQPQHF. The V and J genes are TRBV6-5 and TRBJ1-5; D is unclear. V was pared by 5 bases and J by 0 bases, with 11 bases between. CDR3 length: 15 amino acids. Germline V gene sequence: CDR1 MNHEY, CDR2 SVGAGI.

This sequence joins TRBV5-1 and TRBJ1-1, with a possible D match to TRBD1 (6 bases). CDR1 is SGHRS, CDR2 YFSETQ, per germline. Trimming removed 4 bases from V and 6 bases from J, with 13 bases in between. The CDR3 is 13 amino acids. CDR3 loop: CASSPAGVPEAFF. CDR3 DNA: TGCGCCAGCAGCCCGGCAGGGGTTCCTGAAGCTTTCTTT.

This clone was observed a single time. DNA for the CDR3: TGTGCCAGCAGTAAGGGACAGAGCAATCAGCCCCAGCATTTT. Translating it yields CASSKGQSNQPQHF. The rearrangement uses TRBV6-5 and TRBJ1-5, with 7 bases lining up with TRBD1. V lost 5 bases and J lost 1; bases outside the gene matches: 2. Germline assignment: CDR1 MNHEY and CDR2 SVGAGI. This CDR3 has 14 amino acids.

The J gene is TRBJ1-1, the V gene TRBV27; D call uncertain. This CDR3 has 15 amino acids. V was trimmed by 6 bases and J by 3 bases, leaving 17 bases between them. Germline CDR1 reads MNHEY; CDR2 reads SMNVEV (reference sequence). DNA for the CDR3: TGTGCCAGCAGCGGGATCAGAAGCGGGGACACTGAAGCTTTCTTT. Translated: CASSGIRSGDTEAFF.

This clone was observed a single time. As DNA, the CDR3 is TGTGCCAGCTCCAACAGGGAAATCGGGGAGCTGTTTTTT. This translates into CASSNREIGELFF. V gene TRBV18 combines with J gene TRBJ2-2; TRBD1 might be the D (6 bases). V lost 6 bases and J lost 7, with 12 bases in between. CDR1 KGHSH and CDR2 LQKENI come from the germline V gene. The CDR3 runs 13 residues.

Details on this clone: The junction differs from germline at one of its ends, possibly a read error. J is TRBJ2-2 and V is TRBV10-3; D is uncertain. This CDR3 comprises 15 residues. Germline CDR1 is ENHRY and CDR2 is SYGVKD. The CDR3 coding sequence is TGTGCCACCAGTTCTCCTACAGTGGTCTCCGGGGAGCTGTTTTTT. Its translation is CATSSPTVVSGELFF.

The chain carries TRBV10-3 and TRBJ2-4, with a possible D match to TRBD1 (6 bases). V lost 4 bases, J lost 0 bases, and 13 bases lay in between. This CDR3 has 16 residues. Germline-derived CDR1 and CDR2 are ENHRY and SYGVKD. The CDR3 bases are TGTGCCATCAGTGGGCCGACAGGCGTAGCCAAAAACATTCAGTACTTC. It is translated as CAISGPTGVAKNIQYF.

This sequence joins TRBV28 and TRBJ1-5; perhaps TRBD1 as D (5 bases). Germline V gives CDR1 MDHEN, CDR2 SYDVKM. The V end lost 5 bases, the J end lost 3 bases, and 17 bases lay between the germline ends. The CDR3 loop spans 16 amino acids. The CDR3 loop reads CASSVGRTTYNQPQHF. The DNA of the CDR3 is TGTGCCAGCAGTGTCGGCAGGACAACTTACAATCAGCCCCAGCATTTT.

The rearrangement joins TRBV3-1 (or the pseudogene TRBV3-2) to TRBJ2-7; 7 nucleotides align to TRBD2. CDR1 and CDR2 (germline): LGHDT, YNNKEL (reference sequence). The CDR3 has 15 amino acids. Trimming removed 0 bases from V and 6 bases from J; junction bases left unmatched: 8. CDR3 protein: CASSQDRQRGSEQYF. The CDR3, as DNA: TGTGCCAGCAGCCAAGATCGTCAGCGGGGTAGCGAGCAGTACTTC.

The chain recombines TRBV29-1 with TRBJ2-1, with TRBD1 matching over 7 bases. This CDR3 is 13 amino acids long. Trimming took 4 bases from V and 7 from J; bases not matched to a gene: 7. Germline V gene sequence: CDR1 SQVTM, CDR2 ANQGSEA. The CDR3 DNA follows: TGCAGCGTTGCCGGACAGGTCGCGAATGAGCAGTTCTTC. It codes for CSVAGQVANEQFF.

The chain combines TRBV7-2 with TRBJ1-4; 8 nucleotides line up with TRBD1. The CDR3 is 14 residues long. The junction had 4 bases not matched to a gene; V was cut back by 3 bases and J by 7 bases. CDR1 and CDR2 from the germline V gene are SGHTA and FQGNSA. CDR3 nucleotide sequence: TGTGCCAGCAGCTTGGTGACAGGGGTTGAAAAACTGTTTTTT. Amino acid sequence: CASSLVTGVEKLFF.

The chain uses TRBV25-1 and TRBJ2-1; possible D gene TRBD1, 5 bases. Looked up from germline, CDR1 is MGHDK and CDR2 is SYGVNS. There are 15 residues in the CDR3. V lost 1 base and J 7 bases, leaving 14 bases between the germline ends. Here the CDR3 DNA reads TGTGCCAGCAGTGAATTCGGTAGGGGCCGGAATGAGCAGTTCTTC. Translation gives CASSEFGRGRNEQFF.

This CDR3 reads CASSLYEGPYEQYF. The DNA of the CDR3 is TGTGCCAGCAGTTTATACGAGGGCCCCTACGAGCAGTACTTC. This chain uses TRBV27 with TRBJ2-7; D is perhaps TRBD2 (5 bases). V dropped 1 base and J dropped 2 bases, with 9 bases sitting between them. Germline loops: CDR1 MNHEY, CDR2 SMNVEV (reference sequence). This CDR3 region has 14 residues.

This clone occurred a few times. The chain joins TRBV7-2 to TRBJ2-3; the D gene is possibly TRBD2 (6 bases). This CDR3 region has 16 residues. The germline gives CDR1 SGHTA, CDR2 FQGNSA. V was shortened by 0 bases and J by 0 bases, with 10 bases between the two germline ends. The CDR3 DNA reads TGTGCCAGCAGCTTAGCGGGGGGATGGAGCACAGATACGCAGTATTTT. This translates into CASSLAGGWSTDTQYF.